This T cell receptor (beta chain) was recorded in a study of cytomegalovirus exposure and HLA in healthy donors. In germline, CDR1 is SNHLY, CDR2 FYNNEI. Trimming removed 6 bases from V and 0 bases from J, with 10 bases in between. This CDR3 has 14 residues. Regarding the study as a whole: A subsequent analysis found that TCR clusters from the first cohort also tended to co-occur in the roughly 120 validation repertoires, with 90% to 95% of cluster scores above 0. Rarity characterized most TCR sequences, yet some public TCRs appeared in many donors. Among TCR beta chains, those listed as cytomegalovirus-associated numbered approximately 150.

The donors formed part of the approximately 120-subject validation cohort, distinct from the roughly 630-subject first cohort. Comment on this clone: The antigen remains undetermined.

Sequenced by immunoSEQ multiplex PCR; TCRdb stores in-frame clones only, minus some. The sample lists 97,000 or so clones, less than 95% occurring once. The gene calls are TRBV2 and TRBJ2-3, with D possibly matching TRBD2 (6 bases). This clonotype originated in a young woman in good health and CMV-seronegative. The sequencing input was PBMCs. CDR3 region: CASRSGPSTDTQYF. The CDR3 DNA reads as TGTGCCAGCAGAAGCGGGCCTAGCACAGATACGCAGTATTTT.